Each of the 31 T cell receptor beta chains below was sequenced from the same sample in a study of early T cells in non-severe SARS-CoV-2 infection. TCRdb analysed the 5' RACE reads with MiXCR anew, one entry per CDR3 protein. Of 65,000 to 85,000 distinct CDR3 sequences listed, roughly 10% are singletons. Specimen: whole blood. These receptors were obtained from an adult who was a healthcare worker with PCR-confirmed SARS-CoV-2 infection or an uninfected control (not recorded which).

This clonotype was counted at least ten times. Its ends do not fully match the called genes, so a read error is possible. The chain is built from TRBV12-3 or TRBV12-4 and TRBJ1-5; 7 positions agree with TRBD1. The CDR3 is 13 residues long. CDR3 residues: CASRLGQVTPQHF. CDR3 bases: TGTGCCAGCAGATTAGGACAGGTCACGCCCCAGCATTTT.

This clonotype was found a few times. This chain joins TRBV29-1 and TRBJ2-2; TRBD1 is a possible D gene (5 bases). V was pared by 7 bases and J by 4 bases, with 7 bases between. The germline CDR1 and CDR2 sequences are SQVTM and ANQGSEA. This CDR3 spans 11 amino acids. CDR3 protein: CSAQVTGELFF. The CDR3 DNA sequence: TGCAGCGCACAGGTCACCGGGGAGCTGTTTTTT.

The table lists this clonotype with many counts. J is TRBJ2-5 and V is TRBV7-2, with D possibly matching TRBD1 (5 bases). Trimming left V 3 bases short and J 1 base short, with 12 bases between. The CDR3 totals 15 residues. Germline loops: CDR1 SGHTA, CDR2 FQGNSA. This CDR3 is CASSFGGATQETQYF. CDR3 coding DNA: TGTGCCAGCAGCTTTGGTGGGGCAACCCAAGAGACCCAGTACTTC.

This clonotype was seen at least ten times. This chain joins TRBV7-3 and TRBJ2-6; no clear D gene. Deletions cut 0 bases from V and 1 base from J, with 7 bases between. From germline, CDR1 is SGHTA and CDR2 FQGTGA. The CDR3 sequence is 16 residues long. CDR3 nucleotides: TGTGCCAGCAGCTTAACTTACATATCTGGGGCCAACGTCCTGACTTTC. Translation gives CASSLTYISGANVLTF.

This clonotype showed up many times. The chain recombines TRBV11-2 with TRBJ2-7; a possible D gene is TRBD1 (5 bases). With 2 bases removed from V and 3 bases from J, the gap between germline ends came to 20 bases. The length of the CDR3 is 17 residues. Germline V gene data show CDR1 as SGHAT and CDR2 as FQNNGV. The CDR3 protein is CASSLPTTAGLGYEQYF. The CDR3 region has the DNA TGTGCCAGCAGCTTACCTACGACAGCAGGGCTGGGCTACGAGCAGTACTTC.

In this sample, this clonotype turned up many times. The chain links TRBV19 to TRBJ1-2, with a possible D match to TRBD1 (6 bases). The CDR3 spans 17 residues. V lost 1 base to trimming and J lost 4 bases, with 19 bases between them. Germline V gene data show CDR1 as LNHDA and CDR2 as SQIVND (reference sequence). CDR3: CASSIVDRFLPSYGYTF. CDR3 in DNA: TGTGCCAGTAGTATAGTGGACAGATTTCTGCCGAGCTATGGCTACACCTTC.

This clonotype showed up many times. The V and J genes are TRBV27 and TRBJ1-4; 8 bases match TRBD1. The V and J ends lost 3 bases and 3 bases, in that order; junction bases with no gene match: 3. Per the germline V gene, CDR1 is MNHEY and CDR2 is SMNVEV (reference sequence). This CDR3 is built from 15 residues. The CDR3 here is CASSLLQGANEKLFF. In DNA, the CDR3 is TGTGCCAGCAGTTTGCTACAGGGGGCTAATGAAAAACTGTTTTTT.

Only a few counts were recorded for this clonotype. The CDR3 region is CASSLEAYSYEQYF. In nucleotides, the CDR3 is TGCGCCAGCAGCTTGGAGGCCTACTCCTACGAGCAGTACTTC. The J gene is TRBJ2-7, the V gene TRBV5-1; D is ambiguous. Germline V gene sequence: CDR1 SGHRS, CDR2 YFSETQ. This CDR3 spans 14 amino acids. Trimming took 0 bases from V and 0 from J, leaving 7 bases between them. Supplemented by reference TRBV5-1 and TRBJ2-7, the full variable domain reads KAGVTQTPRYLIKTRGQQVTLSCSPISGHRSVSWYQQTPGQGLQFLFEYFSETQRNKGNFPGRFSGRQFSNSRSEMNVSTLELGDSALYLCASSLEAYSYEQYFGPGTRLTVT.

This clonotype was seen ten or more times. The chain combines TRBV5-5 with TRBJ1-2; 7 bases align to TRBD1. The CDR3 runs to 15 residues. Unmatched junction bases numbered 13, after V lost 7 bases and J lost 4 bases. Germline values: CDR1 SGHKS, CDR2 YYEKEE (reference sequence). CDR3 DNA: TGTGCCAGCTCGAGAGGGACAGCTGGTTCCTATGGCTACACCTTC. As protein: CASSRGTAGSYGYTF.

In this sample, this clonotype turned up many times. J is TRBJ2-5 and V is TRBV11-2; 7 bases map to TRBD2. V gave up 5 bases and J gave up 5 bases; unmatched junction bases: 11. The CDR3 consists of 15 residues. Germline V lookup: CDR1 SGHAT, CDR2 FQNNGV. The DNA of the CDR3 is TGTGCCAGCAGCCGTCTAGCGGCCCTTGGGGAGACCCAGTACTTC. Its translation: CASSRLAALGETQYF.

This clonotype was counted a few times. CDR3 region: CASSVGGLDEKLFF. The CDR3 nucleotides are TGTGCCAGCAGCGTTGGAGGGTTGGATGAAAAACTGTTTTTT. The chain employs TRBV9 and TRBJ1-4; D unclear. Germline V gives CDR1 SGDLS, CDR2 YYNGEE. The length of the CDR3 is 14 residues. V was pared by 2 bases and J by 6 bases, with 11 bases between.

The chain carries TRBV27 and TRBJ2-7; TRBD2 is a possible D gene (6 bases). This CDR3 contains 14 residues. Trimming pared 6 bases from V and 0 bases from J, leaving 12 bases between. CDR1 is MNHEY and CDR2 is SMNVEV in the germline V gene (reference sequence). The CDR3 sequence: CASRPRGGSYEQYF. The CDR3 DNA is TGTGCCAGCAGGCCGCGGGGAGGCTCCTACGAGCAGTACTTC.

This clonotype was counted between two and nine times. The rearrangement uses TRBV3-1 and TRBJ2-4; the match to TRBD1 covers 9 bases. V shed 8 bases, J shed 4 bases, and the junction held 3 bases outside the gene matches. The CDR3 extends over 13 amino acids. The V gene's germline CDR1 is LGHDT and CDR2 YNNKEL (reference sequence). The CDR3 region has the DNA TGTGCCAGCCAGACAGGGGGTAAAAACATTCAGTACTTC. It yields the protein CASQTGGKNIQYF.

The chain carries TRBV10-3 and TRBJ1-5; D uncertain. The CDR3 covers 17 residues. CDR1 is ENHRY, CDR2 SYGVKD, per germline. With 11 bases removed from V and 0 bases from J, the gap between germline ends came to 23 bases. The CDR3 DNA reads TGTGCCCCCCACGTAGGACGGATTCCTTATAGCAATCAGCCCCAGCATTTT. Translating it yields CAPHVGRIPYSNQPQHF.

The gene calls are TRBV12-3 or TRBV12-4 and TRBJ2-3; D not resolved. The length of the CDR3 is 13 residues. V was shortened by 5 bases and J by 2 bases, with 8 bases between the two germline ends. The CDR3 loop reads CASSDGNTDTQYF. Written as DNA, the CDR3 is TGTGCCAGCAGTGACGGCAACACAGATACGCAGTATTTT.

This sequence joins TRBV19 and TRBJ2-7, with 9 bases that match TRBD2. Germline CDR1 and CDR2: LNHDA and SQIVND (reference sequence). V lost 6 bases to trimming and J lost 0 bases; unmatched junction nucleotides: 6. This CDR3 is 15 amino acids long. For the CDR3, the DNA is TGTGCCAGTAGCCCTTTTAGCGGGAGCTCCTACGAGCAGTACTTC. This encodes CASSPFSGSSYEQYF.

This clonotype was recorded a few times. This chain uses TRBV28 with TRBJ2-7, with TRBD1 matching over 9 bases. The CDR3 has 15 amino acids. CDR1 and CDR2 from the germline V gene are MDHEN and SYDVKM. J was trimmed by 2 bases and V by 4 bases; bases with no gene match: 6. The CDR3 is CASSSGTGTPYEQYF. The DNA for the CDR3 is TGTGCCAGCAGTTCCGGGACAGGGACCCCCTACGAGCAGTACTTC.

This clonotype appeared many times. This sequence joins TRBV5-1 and TRBJ1-1; D not certain. Looked up from germline, CDR1 is SGHRS and CDR2 is YFSETQ. V lost 4 bases and J lost 1, with 8 bases in between. The CDR3 is 13 residues long. This chain's CDR3 is CASSAEGNTEAFF. The CDR3 coding sequence is TGCGCCAGCAGCGCAGAGGGGAACACTGAAGCTTTCTTT. The variable domain in full, completed from reference TRBV5-1 and TRBJ1-1, reads KAGVTQTPRYLIKTRGQQVTLSCSPISGHRSVSWYQQTPGQGLQFLFEYFSETQRNKGNFPGRFSGRQFSNSRSEMNVSTLELGDSALYLCASSAEGNTEAFFGQGTRLTVV.

This clonotype was counted at least ten times. The rearrangement joins TRBV14 to TRBJ2-1; 7 bases fit TRBD1. The germline CDR1 and CDR2 sequences are SGHDN and FVKESK. This CDR3 comprises 15 residues. V shed 2 bases, J shed 4 bases, and the junction held 5 bases outside the gene matches. CDR3 sequence (DNA): TGTGCCAGCAGCCAACGGGACAGACCGTACAATGAGCAGTTCTTC. It codes for CASSQRDRPYNEQFF.

This clonotype was detected a few times. This chain links TRBV30 with TRBJ2-1; D ambiguous. CDR3 length equals 14 residues. CDR1 GTSNPN and CDR2 SVGIG come from the germline V gene (reference sequence). Trimming removed 4 bases at V and 2 bases at J, with 12 bases between. The CDR3 spells CAWTGRTPYNEQFF. The CDR3 DNA follows: TGTGCCTGGACTGGGCGAACCCCCTACAATGAGCAGTTCTTC.

This clonotype was recorded many times. This chain uses TRBV29-1 with TRBJ2-4; D gene uncertain. Germline V CDR1 and CDR2: SQVTM, ANQGSEA. This CDR3 has 14 residues. With 6 bases removed from V and 0 bases from J, the gap between germline ends came to 12 bases. The CDR3 spells CSVLNPRAKNIQYF. CDR3 nucleotide sequence: TGCAGCGTCCTAAATCCCAGAGCCAAAAACATTCAGTACTTC. The whole variable domain, filled in from reference TRBV29-1 and TRBJ2-4, reads SAVISQKPSRDICQRGTSLTIQCQVDSQVTMMFWYRQQPGQSLTLIATANQGSEATYESGFVIDKFPISRPNLTFSTLTVSNMSPEDSSIYLCSVLNPRAKNIQYFGAGTRLSVL.

This clonotype has just a few counts. The rearrangement links TRBV6-5 to TRBJ2-7; D is ambiguous. The germline V gene encodes CDR1 MNHEY and CDR2 SVGAGI. V was pared by 8 bases and J by 3 bases, with 20 bases between. The CDR3 totals 15 residues. Here the CDR3 DNA reads TGTGCCAGCGGGTACCGGGCCGGAGAGAACTACGAGCAGTACTTC. It specifies CASGYRAGENYEQYF.

This clonotype has a handful of counts. The J gene is TRBJ2-7, the V gene TRBV3-1, with 8 positions matching TRBD1. Per germline, CDR1 LGHDT and CDR2 YNNKEL (reference sequence). CDR3 length equals 15 residues. The V gene end was trimmed by 3 bases and the J gene end by 2 bases; junction bases not matched to a gene: 6. The CDR3 DNA is TGTGCCAGCAGCCACCTGGACAGGGTTCCCTACGAGCAGTACTTC. Protein product: CASSHLDRVPYEQYF.

V gene TRBV11-2 combines with J gene TRBJ2-7; D may correspond to TRBD1 or TRBD2 (5 bases each). CDR3 length: 15 residues. V was trimmed by 3 bases and J by 3 bases, leaving 15 bases between them. Per germline, CDR1 SGHAT and CDR2 FQNNGV. CDR3 nucleotides: TGTGCCAGCAGCTTCCCTGGGACGTTGGGCTACGAGCAGTACTTC. This encodes CASSFPGTLGYEQYF. The full variable domain, completed using reference TRBV11-2 and TRBJ2-7, is EAGVAQSPRYKIIEKRQSVAFWCNPISGHATLYWYQQILGQGPKLLIQFQNNGVVDDSQLPKDRFSAERLKGVDSTLKIQPAKLEDSAVYLCASSFPGTLGYEQYFGPGTRLTVT.

This clonotype has ten or more counts. The V and J genes are TRBV6-5 and TRBJ1-2; TRBD1 might be the D (6 bases). The CDR3 consists of 15 residues. The germline gives CDR1 MNHEY, CDR2 SVGAGI. The germline V and J ends were trimmed by 0 bases and 5 bases, with 13 bases remaining between them. In DNA, the CDR3 is TGTGCCAGCAGTTACTCGGGGGGCTCTGGGTATGGCTACACCTTC. It translates to CASSYSGGSGYGYTF.

To note about this clonotype: A read error is possible here, since a much larger clone lies one base away. This chain joins TRBV12-3 or TRBV12-4 and TRBJ2-1, with D unclear. Gene TRBJ2-7 matches the end of the DNA better, so the J call may be wrong. The CDR3 totals 12 residues. Written as DNA, the CDR3 is TGTGCCAGCAGTTTACCTGACAATGAGCAGTACTTC. Protein sequence: CASSLPDNEQYF.

The rearrangement uses TRBV29-1 and TRBJ1-1; D gene ambiguous. The ends were cut back, 4 bases at V and 0 bases at J, with 9 bases in the middle. Germline V lookup: CDR1 SQVTM, CDR2 ANQGSEA. The CDR3 has 13 amino acids. The CDR3 sequence is CSVVRAMNTEAFF. The CDR3 DNA reads TGCAGCGTTGTGCGGGCTATGAACACTGAAGCTTTCTTT.

This clonotype was recorded many times. This chain joins TRBV12-3 or TRBV12-4 and TRBJ2-7, with 9 bases matching TRBD1. The CDR3 totals 15 residues. The junction had 6 bases not matched to a gene; V was cut back by 1 base and J by 5 bases. This chain's CDR3 is CASSLGGTGTHEQYF. The DNA for the CDR3 is TGTGCCAGCAGTTTAGGAGGGACAGGGACCCACGAGCAGTACTTC.

This clonotype was detected many times. This chain uses TRBV7-9 with TRBJ1-1; D uncertain. The CDR3 runs 15 residues. From germline, CDR1 is SEHNR and CDR2 FQNEAQ (reference sequence). Trimming pared 2 bases from V and 7 bases from J, leaving 17 bases between. The CDR3 DNA reads as TGTGCCAGCAGCTTATCGACGGACGTCCGGAATGAAGCTTTCTTT. This gives the protein CASSLSTDVRNEAFF.

This clonotype was seen at least ten times. The chain links TRBV20-1 to TRBJ2-5; D perhaps matches TRBD1 (6 bases). Trimming pared 6 bases from V and 4 bases from J, leaving 12 bases between. The V gene's germline CDR1 is DFQATT and CDR2 SNEGSKA (reference sequence). The CDR3 contains 12 residues. DNA for the CDR3: TGCAGTGCGGAAACAGGGCCAGAGACCCAGTACTTC. It specifies CSAETGPETQYF.

The chain is built from TRBV7-9 and TRBJ2-5; 7 bases agree with TRBD2. The ends lost 6 bases at V and 5 bases at J; junction bases unmatched: 3. Germline loops: CDR1 SEHNR, CDR2 FQNEAQ (reference sequence). This CDR3 comprises 12 residues. CDR3 nucleotides: TGTGCCAGCAGGAAGACTAGCGAGACCCAGTACTTC. This gives the protein CASRKTSETQYF.